The 27 T cell receptor beta chains given below trace back to one sample, sequenced in a study of molecular identifiers for immune sequencing clone quantification. MiXCR, run by TCRdb on the PCR reads, gives a single entry per CDR3 protein. The data show nearly 650,000 distinct CDR3 sequences, roughly 25% seen once. The sequenced sample consisted of naive CD8+ T cells from blood, with Jurkat cell RNA spiked in. Subset: FACS-sorted CD8+CD4-CCR7+CD45RA+ naive T cells. These receptors originate from a human donor in good health. Some libraries in this study had Jurkat cell RNA spiked in.

A word on this clonotype: A much larger clone sits a single nucleotide away, making a read error possible. The genes are TRBV27 and TRBJ2-3, with D possibly being TRBD1 (5 bases). Trimming shortened V by 2 bases and J by 7 bases, and 19 bases separated the two germline ends. The CDR3 totals 16 residues. Germline values: CDR1 MNHEY, CDR2 SMNVEV (reference sequence). Here the CDR3 DNA reads TGTGCCAGCAGTTTACAAAGGGTTCTAGGGGCAAATACGCAGTATTTT. This gives the protein CASSLQRVLGANTQYF.

This clonotype came up many times. The chain combines TRBV5-1 with TRBJ2-1; TRBD1 aligns across 7 bases. The CDR3 contains 11 residues. V trimming: 3 bases; J trimming: 16 bases; junction bases outside the gene matches: 7. CDR1 and CDR2 (germline): SGHRS, YFSETQ. The CDR3 protein is CASSYDRESFF. CDR3 in DNA: TGCGCCAGCAGCTACGACAGGGAGTCATTCTTC.

As to this clonotype: At one of its ends the junction is not consistent with the germline gene, which may arise from a read error. The chain couples TRBV11-2 to TRBJ2-5, with TRBD2 identical over 14 bases. CDR1 SGHAT and CDR2 FQNNGV come from the germline V gene. This CDR3 is built from 18 residues. CDR3 residues: CASSKGLAGAGAQGTQYF. The CDR3 bases are TGTGCCAGCAGCAAGGGACTAGCGGGAGCCGGGGCCCAAGGGACCCAGTACTTC. The whole variable domain, remainder taken from reference TRBV11-2 and TRBJ2-5, is EAGVAQSPRYKIIEKRQSVAFWCNPISGHATLYWYQQILGQGPKLLIQFQNNGVVDDSQLPKDRFSAERLKGVDSTLKIQPAKLEDSAVYLCASSKGLAGAGAQGTQYFGPGTRLLVL.

This chain connects TRBV19 to TRBJ2-7; D gene uncertain. Germline loops: CDR1 LNHDA, CDR2 SQIVND (reference sequence). Trimming cost V 6 bases and J 2 bases, with 23 bases left between them. The CDR3 contains 17 residues. This CDR3 is CASSPLGPDTVPYEQYF. Written as DNA, the CDR3 is TGTGCCAGTAGCCCCTTGGGCCCCGACACTGTACCCTACGAGCAGTACTTC.

This clonotype was observed a handful of times. V usage is TRBV19 and J usage is TRBJ2-2; D possibly matches TRBD1 or TRBD2 (5 bases each). The V gene's germline CDR1 is LNHDA and CDR2 SQIVND (reference sequence). V was pared by 7 bases and J by 9 bases, with 15 bases between. The CDR3 is 13 amino acids. In DNA form, the CDR3 reads TGTGCCAGTAATCCCGGGACGGCAAGGGAGCTGTTTTTT. This gives the protein CASNPGTARELFF.

This sequence joins TRBV7-9 and TRBJ2-5; D remains ambiguous. Trimming pared 5 bases from V and 2 bases from J, leaving 15 bases between. The CDR3 covers 15 residues. CDR1 is SEHNR and CDR2 is FQNEAQ in the germline V gene (reference sequence). The CDR3 here is CASSIERWGQETQYF. DNA of the CDR3: TGTGCCAGCAGCATAGAGAGGTGGGGACAAGAGACCCAGTACTTC. The full variable domain, rest sourced from reference TRBV7-9 and TRBJ2-5, is DTGVSQNPRHKITKRGQNVTFRCDPISEHNRLYWYRQTLGQGPEFLTYFQNEAQLEKSRLLSDRFSAERPKGSFSTLEIQRTEQGDSAMYLCASSIERWGQETQYFGPGTRLLVL.

About this clonotype itself: One junction end does not reproduce the germline sequence, and a read error may be involved. The rearrangement joins TRBV27 to TRBJ1-1, with D unclear. CDR3 length: 12 amino acids. Germline CDR1 and CDR2: MNHEY and SMNVEV (reference sequence). The CDR3 DNA reads TGTGCCAGCAGTTCGGCATACACTGCAGCTTTCTTT. Residues: CASSSAYTAAFF.

With regard to this clonotype: An end of the junction differs from the germline gene, which may be a read error. V gene TRBV27 combines with J gene TRBJ1-2; the D is unclear. CDR1 and CDR2 (germline): MNHEY, SMNVEV (reference sequence). The CDR3 is 15 amino acids. CDR3 in amino acids: CVSSLRADRNYGYTF. The CDR3, as DNA: TGTGTCAGCAGTTTACGGGCGGATCGGAACTATGGCTACACCTTC.

In this sample, this clonotype turned up many times. The chain is built from TRBV7-6 and TRBJ2-3; D is undetermined. The CDR3 consists of 15 residues. V was cut by 1 base and J by 0 bases, with 8 bases left in between. The germline V gene encodes CDR1 SGHVS and CDR2 FNYEAQ. This chain's CDR3 is CASSLGWASTDTQYF. In nucleotides, the CDR3 is TGTGCCAGCAGCTTAGGCTGGGCGAGCACAGATACGCAGTATTTT. Together with reference TRBV7-6 and TRBJ2-3, the CDR3 gives the full variable domain: GAGVSQSPRYKVTKRGQDVALRCDPISGHVSLYWYRQALGQGPEFLTYFNYEAQQDKSGLPNDRFSAERPEGSISTLTIQRTEQRDSAMYRCASSLGWASTDTQYFGPGTRLTVL.

This clonotype has only a few counts. The rearrangement uses TRBV7-9 and TRBJ2-1; D may be TRBD2 (5 bases). The CDR3 is 14 residues long. V was trimmed by 5 bases and J by 6 bases, leaving 14 bases between them. Germline V gene data show CDR1 as SEHNR and CDR2 as FQNEAQ (reference sequence). As DNA, the CDR3 is TGTGCCAGCAGCCCTCAGTGGAGCGGCAATGAGCAGTTCTTC. It encodes CASSPQWSGNEQFF.

This clonotype was detected ten times or more. The rearrangement joins TRBV4-1 to TRBJ1-4; a possible D gene is TRBD1 (5 bases). Trimming stripped 0 bases from V and 8 bases from J, with 7 bases between. The CDR3 sequence is 13 residues long. The V gene's germline CDR1 is MGHRA and CDR2 YSYEKL. The CDR3 protein is CASSQEWGEKLFF. The CDR3 DNA sequence: TGCGCCAGCAGCCAAGAGTGGGGGGAAAAACTGTTTTTT.

With respect to this clonotype: Being one base from a much bigger clone, this may be a read error. CDR3 sequence: CASSLSGGPFTDTQYF. The CDR3 nucleotides read TGTGCCAGCAGTTTATCAGGCGGACCCTTCACAGATACGCAGTATTTT. The chain combines TRBV27 with TRBJ2-3; D unclear. The CDR3 runs 16 residues. Germline CDR1 is MNHEY and CDR2 is SMNVEV (reference sequence). The V end lost 0 bases, the J end lost 2 bases, and 12 bases lay between the germline ends.

Ten or more counts support this clonotype. The chain uses TRBV4-1 and TRBJ1-1, with 7 bases matching TRBD1. CDR1 is MGHRA and CDR2 is YSYEKL in the germline V gene. This CDR3 spans 15 amino acids. J lost 4 bases, V lost 3 bases, and 8 bases had no gene match. The CDR3 region has the DNA TGCGCCAGCAGCCAGGAAAGGACAGGCGGCACTGAAGCTTTCTTT. This gives the protein CASSQERTGGTEAFF.

This clonotype was seen only once. At one end the junction does not follow the germline gene, possibly because of a read error. V and J are TRBV7-8 and TRBJ2-1; either TRBD1 or TRBD2 may supply D (5 bases each). There are 18 residues in the CDR3. Germline lookup yields CDR1 SGHVS and CDR2 FQNEAQ. The chain's CDR3 is CASSLGYVGASSYNERFF. In DNA, the CDR3 is TGTGCCAGCAGCTTAGGGTATGTCGGGGCTAGCTCCTACAATGAGCGGTTCTTC.

Comments on this clonotype: A much larger clone lies one base from this, so it may be a read error. V is TRBV7-9 and J is TRBJ1-1; 9 bases map to TRBD1. CDR3 size: 15 residues. V shed 5 bases, J shed 4 bases, and the junction held 8 bases outside the gene matches. Per germline, CDR1 SEHNR and CDR2 FQNEAQ (reference sequence). CDR3 residues: CASSPGQGTSTEAFF. In nucleotides, the CDR3 is TGTGCCAGCAGCCCAGGACAGGGGACGAGCACTGAAGCTTTCTTT.

In regard to this clonotype: A much larger clone differs by one base, so this may be a read error. The chain recombines TRBV6-2 or TRBV6-3 with TRBJ2-2; the match to TRBD2 covers 9 bases. CDR1 is MNHEY, CDR2 SVGEGT, per germline. The CDR3 runs to 16 residues. Germline trimming cut 5 bases from V and 6 bases from J; bases unmatched to any gene: 10. CDR3 residues: CASSPWTSDSPGELFF. The CDR3 DNA is TGTGCCAGCAGTCCGTGGACTAGCGATTCCCCCGGGGAGCTGTTTTTT.

Concerning this clonotype: A much larger clone lies a single base off, so this may be a read error. The CDR3 loop is CASSSIPSIANTEAFF. The CDR3 region has the DNA TGTGCCAGCAGCTCCATACCCTCCATTGCTAACACTGAAGCTTTCTTT. The rearrangement uses TRBV7-2 and TRBJ1-1; D uncertain. V lost 4 bases to trimming and J lost 2 bases, with 17 bases between them. The CDR3 totals 16 residues. Germline CDR1 reads SGHTA; CDR2 reads FQGNSA.

This clonotype was observed at least ten times. The CDR3 DNA is TGCGCCAGCAGCCAAGAAGTTTTTGTTACCGGGGAGCTGTTTTTT. Protein product: CASSQEVFVTGELFF. V is TRBV4-1 and J is TRBJ2-2; D call uncertain. Germline CDR1 reads MGHRA; CDR2 reads YSYEKL. The CDR3 sequence is 15 residues long. With 0 bases removed from V and 5 bases from J, the gap between germline ends came to 10 bases.

This clonotype was observed many times. The gene calls are TRBV29-1 and TRBJ2-1; 7 bases line up with TRBD1. J gave up 4 bases and V 5 bases, and 11 bases lay outside the gene matches. Germline lookup yields CDR1 SQVTM and CDR2 ANQGSEA. This CDR3 spans 15 amino acids. CDR3 nucleotide sequence: TGCAGCGTTAGCTTCGACAGGGATCCGTACAATGAGCAGTTCTTC. Translating it yields CSVSFDRDPYNEQFF.

This clonotype was detected ten times or more. This chain links TRBV6-5 with TRBJ1-1, with D perhaps TRBD1 (6 bases). This CDR3 has 15 amino acids. Trimming cost V 4 bases and J 2 bases, with 14 bases left between them. The germline gives CDR1 MNHEY, CDR2 SVGAGI. In DNA, the CDR3 is TGTGCCAGCAGTTTTACAGGGACACTCAACACTGAAGCTTTCTTT. Protein: CASSFTGTLNTEAFF.

In the case of this clonotype: Compared with germline, one end of the junction differs, possibly owing to a read error. The chain carries TRBV6-6 and TRBJ2-1; 7 bases fit TRBD1. This CDR3 spans 15 amino acids. The germline V gene has CDR1 MNHNY and CDR2 SVGAGI (reference sequence). The CDR3 region has the DNA TGTGCCAGCAGTCAATACAGGGGAGCCTACAATGAGCAGTCCTTC. Translation gives CASSQYRGAYNEQSF.

As concerns this clonotype: Given a much more abundant clone one base away, this may be a read error. The genes are TRBV20-1 and TRBJ2-2, with TRBD1 identical over 7 bases. CDR3 length: 15 amino acids. Losses at the gene ends were 6 bases for V and 5 bases for J; bases not matched to a gene: 12. Germline loops: CDR1 DFQATT, CDR2 SNEGSKA (reference sequence). CDR3 protein: CSALGRGSSTGELFF. CDR3 sequence (DNA): TGCAGTGCCCTGGGCAGGGGGTCATCGACCGGGGAGCTGTTTTTT.

The gene calls are TRBV28 and TRBJ2-1; D possibly corresponds to TRBD2 (5 bases). The CDR3 contains 16 residues. V lost 4 bases to trimming and J lost 4 bases, with 17 bases between them. CDR1 is MDHEN, CDR2 SYDVKM, per germline. Written as DNA, the CDR3 is TGTGCCAGCAGTTACCGGACTGAGCGCCTTTACAATGAGCAGTTCTTC. Translation gives CASSYRTERLYNEQFF.

Regarding this clonotype: A much larger clone is a single base away; this may be a read error. This chain connects TRBV20-1 to TRBJ1-6; D not resolved. This CDR3 region has 16 residues. Trimming removed 4 bases from V and 7 bases from J, with 20 bases in between. The V gene's germline CDR1 is DFQATT and CDR2 SNEGSKA (reference sequence). The CDR3 DNA sequence: TGCAGTGCTATCGCAAGGTGGGCTACGTTGAATTCACCCCTCCACTTT. It encodes CSAIARWATLNSPLHF.

This clonotype was counted many times. V and J are TRBV7-9 and TRBJ2-3, with 7 bases matching TRBD1. The CDR3 spans 17 residues. Unmatched junction bases numbered 16, after V lost 4 bases and J lost 6 bases. In germline, CDR1 is SEHNR, CDR2 FQNEAQ (reference sequence). CDR3 residues: CASSSRDSPGVLDTQYF. Here the CDR3 DNA reads TGTGCCAGCAGCTCCAGGGACAGTCCTGGAGTTCTGGATACGCAGTATTTT.

This clonotype was seen a handful of times. The chain carries TRBV6-7 and TRBJ2-7; D perhaps matches TRBD1 (5 bases). TRBV6-7 is an open reading frame, and its role is uncertain. The CDR3 contains 14 residues. V lost 3 bases and J 2 bases, leaving 11 bases between the germline ends. The CDR3 spells CASSYGAATYEQYF. CDR3 coding DNA: TGTGCCAGCAGTTATGGGGCGGCGACCTACGAGCAGTACTTC.

As to this clonotype: With a much larger clone just one base away, this may be a read error. In DNA, the CDR3 is TGTGCCAGCAGCCTCGTGCGAGGCGGGGGGGAGTCAGATACGCTGTATTTT. It yields the protein CASSLVRGGGESDTLYF. The gene calls are TRBV6-5 and TRBJ2-3; TRBD2 matches at 9 bases. The CDR3 contains 17 residues. The V gene's germline CDR1 is MNHEY and CDR2 SVGAGI.